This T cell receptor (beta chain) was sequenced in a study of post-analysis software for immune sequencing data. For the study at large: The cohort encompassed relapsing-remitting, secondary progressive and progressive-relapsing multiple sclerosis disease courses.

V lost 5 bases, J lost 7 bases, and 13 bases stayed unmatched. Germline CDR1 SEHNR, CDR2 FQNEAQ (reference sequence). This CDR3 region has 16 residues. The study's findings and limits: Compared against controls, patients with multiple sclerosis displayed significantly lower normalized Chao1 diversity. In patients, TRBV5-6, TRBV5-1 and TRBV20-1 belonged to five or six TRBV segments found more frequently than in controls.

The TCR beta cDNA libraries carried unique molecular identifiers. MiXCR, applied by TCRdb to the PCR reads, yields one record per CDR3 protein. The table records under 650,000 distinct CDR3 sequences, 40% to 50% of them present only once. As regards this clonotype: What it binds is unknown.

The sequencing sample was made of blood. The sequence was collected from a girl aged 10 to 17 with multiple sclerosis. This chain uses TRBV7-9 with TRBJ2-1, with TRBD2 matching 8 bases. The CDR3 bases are TGTGCCAGCAGCAACCCGGGAGCGGGAGTATCGAATGAGCAGTTCTTC. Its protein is CASSNPGAGVSNEQFF. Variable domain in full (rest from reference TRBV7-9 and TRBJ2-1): DTGVSQNPRHKITKRGQNVTFRCDPISEHNRLYWYRQTLGQGPEFLTYFQNEAQLEKSRLLSDRFSAERPKGSFSTLEIQRTEQGDSAMYLCASSNPGAGVSNEQFFGPGTRLTVL.